The TCR beta chain under discussion was sequenced for a study of T cell repertoires in cytomegalovirus infection. Study-level points and caveats: CMV-specific TCR beta clonotypes restricted by HLA-C dominated the ex vivo response.

A single record per CDR3 protein comes from TCRdb applying MiXCR to the reads. The data hold more than 400,000 distinct CDR3 sequences, with about a quarter observed a single time. At least ten counts were recorded for this clonotype. The antigen remains unidentified. The CDR3 covers 16 residues. V was trimmed by 4 bases and J by 2 bases, leaving 16 bases between them. Germline V gene lookup returns CDR1 SGHTA and CDR2 FQGNSA. The V call is TRBV7-2, the J call TRBJ2-3; D unclear. The specimen was PBMCs. This clonotype was sampled from a human donor in good health (CMV status not recorded). Some clones in this sample may be carry-over from other donors' samples. The CDR3 sequence is CASSSPRSGNTDTQYF. The CDR3 nucleotides read TGTGCCAGCAGCTCCCCACGCAGTGGTAACACAGATACGCAGTATTTT.